These T cell receptor beta chains were read from a single sample in a study of blood T cell repertoires in COVID-19. The repertoire was sequenced with immunoSEQ multiplex PCR; TCRdb's copy has only in-frame clones and lacks some. The sample has 310,000 or so clones, around nine tenths seen once. Sequencing was carried out using peripheral blood. These receptors originate from a woman aged 25 to 39 with COVID-19, enrolled during active disease. CDR3s include the opening cysteine and the closing phenylalanine or tryptophan. Each record gives: clone size, V gene, CDR3 length, D gene, J gene, CDR3 DNA, CDR3 protein. D genes are given only for firm matches. Clone sizes are given selectively: once, few, many, or a class where the clone is expanded.

clone_size: once
v_call: TRBV5-1
cdr3_length: 14
d_call: .
j_call: TRBJ1-5
cdr3_nt: TGCGCCAGCAGCTTGAATTTGGGGGGACAGCCCCAGCATTTT
cdr3_aa: CASSLNLGGQPQHF

clone_size: .
v_call: TRBV6-5
cdr3_length: 13
d_call: .
j_call: TRBJ1-2
cdr3_nt: TGTGCCTCTCAAAACCCAGGAGGAGTGGGCTACACCTTC
cdr3_aa: CASQNPGGVGYTF

clone_size: once
v_call: TRBV4-1
cdr3_length: 17
d_call: TRBD2
j_call: TRBJ2-5
cdr3_nt: TGCGCCAGCAGCCAACGTACGGGACTAGCGGGAGGGGAGACCCAGTACTTC
cdr3_aa: CASSQRTGLAGGETQYF

clone_size: .
v_call: TRBV5-1
cdr3_length: 14
d_call: TRBD1
j_call: TRBJ2-7
cdr3_nt: TGCGCCAGCAGCATGACAGGGACACTCTACGAGCAGTACTTC
cdr3_aa: CASSMTGTLYEQYF

clone_size: .
v_call: TRBV6-5
cdr3_length: 15
d_call: .
j_call: TRBJ2-7
cdr3_nt: TGTGCCAGCAGCCTCGGGCCTAGCAGACCCTACGAGCAGTACTTC
cdr3_aa: CASSLGPSRPYEQYF

clone_size: .
v_call: TRBV7-8
cdr3_length: 14
d_call: .
j_call: TRBJ1-5
cdr3_nt: TGTGCCAGCAGTCTAATCCCGTTGAATCAGCCCCAGCATTTT
cdr3_aa: CASSLIPLNQPQHF

clone_size: .
v_call: TRBV29-1
cdr3_length: 13
d_call: .
j_call: TRBJ2-5
cdr3_nt: TGCAGCGTCGGTACTAGGCTCCAAGAGACCCAGTACTTC
cdr3_aa: CSVGTRLQETQYF

clone_size: .
v_call: TRBV27
cdr3_length: 15
d_call: .
j_call: TRBJ1-1
cdr3_nt: TGTGCCAGCAGTTTTTCGGGGGGAAGGGGCACTGAAGCTTTCTTT
cdr3_aa: CASSFSGGRGTEAFF

clone_size: .
v_call: TRBV7-2
cdr3_length: 15
d_call: TRBD1
j_call: TRBJ2-7
cdr3_nt: TGTGCCAGCAGCTTTAGGGGGCGCGGAAGCTACGAGCAGTACTTC
cdr3_aa: CASSFRGRGSYEQYF

clone_size: .
v_call: TRBV10-3
cdr3_length: 15
d_call: TRBD2
j_call: TRBJ2-7
cdr3_nt: TGTGCCATCAGTGACGGGACTAGCGTCCTCTACGAGCAGTACTTC
cdr3_aa: CAISDGTSVLYEQYF

clone_size: .
v_call: TRBV5-1
cdr3_length: 14
d_call: TRBD2
j_call: TRBJ2-1
cdr3_nt: TGCGCCAGCAGCGCGGGACTAGCGTTCAATGAGCAGTTCTTC
cdr3_aa: CASSAGLAFNEQFF

clone_size: .
v_call: TRBV29-1
cdr3_length: 13
d_call: .
j_call: TRBJ1-5
cdr3_nt: TGCAGCGTTGCCTGGACAGATGATCAGCCCCAGCATTTT
cdr3_aa: CSVAWTDDQPQHF

clone_size: .
v_call: TRBV6-5
cdr3_length: 15
d_call: .
j_call: TRBJ2-6
cdr3_nt: TGTGCCAGCAGTTTGGGCAGCTCTGGGGCCAACGTCCTGACTTTC
cdr3_aa: CASSLGSSGANVLTF

clone_size: .
v_call: TRBV7-7
cdr3_length: 16
d_call: TRBD1
j_call: TRBJ2-7
cdr3_nt: TGTGCTAGCAGTCAGACCGGGACAGGGATATCCTACGAGCAGTACTTC
cdr3_aa: CASSQTGTGISYEQYF

clone_size: .
v_call: TRBV28
cdr3_length: 16
d_call: TRBD2
j_call: TRBJ2-1
cdr3_nt: TGTGCCAGCAGTCCCCGATGGTTAGCGGGAGGCAATGAGCAGTTCTTC
cdr3_aa: CASSPRWLAGGNEQFF

clone_size: .
v_call: TRBV15
cdr3_length: 14
d_call: TRBD1
j_call: TRBJ1-1
cdr3_nt: TGTGCCACCAGCAGAGGGACAGGGATCACTGAAGCTTTCTTT
cdr3_aa: CATSRGTGITEAFF

clone_size: .
v_call: TRBV7-9
cdr3_length: 16
d_call: .
j_call: TRBJ1-1
cdr3_nt: TGTGCCAGCAGAAAACCCGCGAGACGGGTGAACACTGAAGCTTTCTTT
cdr3_aa: CASRKPARRVNTEAFF